Presented here are 18 T cell receptor beta chains from one specimen sequenced in a study of shared clonotypes between healthy human individuals (dated by TCRdb to the early 2020s). Receptor libraries were prepared by the immunoSEQ multiplex PCR assay. Held by TCRdb, this immuneACCESS table contains in-frame sequences only and omits some clones. Under half of the omission traces to an unresolved V gene where checked; the cause of the rest is unknown. Counted in this sample were fewer than 3 million clones; about 90% of them appeared once. The ten largest clones represent around 0.4% of the sample. Source material: naive CD4+ T cells from PBMCs. This specimen's cell subset or site label, interpreted: CD45RA+ positively selected. The receptors were gathered from a young man in good health. Some clones in this sample may be carry-over from other donors' samples.

The rearrangement links TRBV11-3 to TRBJ1-1, with 9 bases fitting TRBD1. Unmatched junction bases numbered 7, after V lost 5 bases and J lost 3 bases. Germline assignment: CDR1 SGHNT and CDR2 YENEEA. This CDR3 spans 15 amino acids. Written as DNA, the CDR3 is TGTGCCAGCAGCAACCGGGACAGGGTACACACTGAAGCTTTCTTT. Translating gives CASSNRDRVHTEAFF.

V usage is TRBV9 and J usage is TRBJ2-1; maybe TRBD2 (5 bases). The CDR3 is made up of 15 amino acids. Germline assignment: CDR1 SGDLS and CDR2 YYNGEE. The V end lost 0 bases, the J end lost 0 bases, and 7 bases lay between the germline ends. The CDR3 bases are TGTGCCAGCAGCGTAGACGGGAACTCCTACAATGAGCAGTTCTTC. As protein: CASSVDGNSYNEQFF.

To note about this clone: Distinct nucleotide sequences in the sample also encode this CDR3. The J gene is TRBJ2-1, the V gene TRBV7-2; perhaps D is TRBD1 or TRBD2 (5 bases each). The CDR3 consists of 15 residues. V lost 2 bases and J 7 bases, leaving 15 bases between the germline ends. CDR1 and CDR2 (germline): SGHTA, FQGNSA. CDR3 bases: TGTGCCAGCAGCTTACAGGGTGGAGGCGGGAATGAGCAGTTCTTC. This translates into CASSLQGGGGNEQFF. The full variable domain, completed using reference TRBV7-2 and TRBJ2-1, is GAGVSQSPSNKVTEKGKDVELRCDPISGHTALYWYRQSLGQGLEFLIYFQGNSAPDKSGLPSDRFSAERTGGSVSTLTIQRTQQEDSAVYLCASSLQGGGGNEQFFGPGTRLTVL.

The genes are TRBV2 and TRBJ2-1; 8 bases map to TRBD2. After removal of 7 bases from V and 6 bases from J, the junction contained 8 bases not matched to a gene. This CDR3 contains 14 residues. CDR1 is SNHLY and CDR2 is FYNNEI in the germline V gene. The CDR3 loop reads CASIRTSITNEQFF. CDR3 coding DNA: TGTGCCAGCATTAGGACTAGCATCACCAATGAGCAGTTCTTC.

About this clone itself: The final CDR3 position lacks the conserved phenylalanine or tryptophan, pointing to a likely read error. The DNA is omitted, as the CDR3 cannot be located on it reliably, and the CDR3 follows TCRdb's listing. The J gene is TRBJ1-1, the V gene TRBV2. Counting both end residues, the CDR3 totals 12 amino acids. Germline assignment: CDR1 SNHLY and CDR2 FYNNEI. CDR3 in amino acids: CASSELGKSIRV.

This clone occurred a few times. The chain carries TRBV28 and TRBJ1-2; D is unresolved. With 6 bases removed from V and 4 bases from J, the gap between germline ends came to 9 bases. CDR3 length: 12 residues. The V gene's germline CDR1 is MDHEN and CDR2 SYDVKM. CDR3 sequence reads: CASSWRLYGYTF. The CDR3, as DNA: TGTGCCAGCAGCTGGCGGCTCTATGGCTACACCTTC.

In its sample, this clone was seen a few times. Different DNA sequences within this sample yield the same CDR3. This chain joins TRBV18 and TRBJ1-1; D gene unclear. The CDR3 loop spans 14 amino acids. V was pared by 1 base and J by 1 base, with 7 bases between. From germline, CDR1 is KGHSH and CDR2 LQKENI. CDR3 nucleotide sequence: TGTGCCAGCTCACCACTTAGGGAGAACACTGAAGCTTTCTTT. This translates into CASSPLRENTEAFF. The variable domain in full, with the rest retrieved from reference TRBV18 and TRBJ1-1, is NAGVMQNPRHLVRRRGQEARLRCSPMKGHSHVYWYRQLPEEGLKFMVYLQKENIIDESGMPKERFSAEFPKEGPSILRIQQVVRGDSAAYFCASSPLRENTEAFFGQGTRLTVV.

J is TRBJ1-5 and V is TRBV6-6; possibly TRBD1 for D (6 bases). The CDR3 is 15 amino acids. Germline V gene sequence: CDR1 MNHNY, CDR2 SVGAGI (reference sequence). V lost 3 bases, J lost 3 bases, and 12 bases lay in between. The CDR3 sequence: CASSYSAGVNQPQHF. The CDR3 nucleotides read TGTGCCAGCAGTTATTCGGCAGGGGTCAATCAGCCCCAGCATTTT.

The chain combines TRBV5-4 with TRBJ1-2; D is undetermined. Germline loops: CDR1 SGHNT, CDR2 YYREEE (reference sequence). The length of the CDR3 is 13 residues. V gave up 1 base and J gave up 8 bases, with 12 bases separating them. CDR3 loop: CASSLLGFGGYTF. The CDR3 region has the DNA TGTGCCAGCAGCTTGCTAGGGTTCGGCGGCTACACCTTC. The variable domain in full, with the rest retrieved from reference TRBV5-4 and TRBJ1-2, is ETGVTQSPTHLIKTRGQQVTLRCSSQSGHNTVSWYQQALGQGPQFIFQYYREEENGRGNFPPRFSGLQFPNYSSELNVNALELDDSALYLCASSLLGFGGYTFGSGTRLTVV.

The CDR3: CASSGVAANTGELFF. DNA for the CDR3: TGTGCCAGCTCAGGGGTAGCGGCAAACACCGGGGAGCTGTTTTTT. This chain joins TRBV18 and TRBJ2-2; D is possibly TRBD2 (6 bases). Trimming removed 5 bases at V and 2 bases at J, with 12 bases between. Germline V gives CDR1 KGHSH, CDR2 LQKENI. CDR3 size: 15 residues.

The genes are TRBV9 and TRBJ1-2; the D gene is possibly TRBD1 (6 bases). This CDR3 is 12 amino acids long. Germline V gene lookup returns CDR1 SGDLS and CDR2 YYNGEE. Trimming removed 3 bases from V and 5 bases from J, with 8 bases in between. CDR3: CASSGTEYGYTF. DNA of the CDR3: TGTGCCAGCAGCGGGACAGAGTATGGCTACACCTTC.

The chain employs TRBV18 and TRBJ2-1; TRBD1 is a possible D gene (6 bases). From germline, CDR1 is KGHSH and CDR2 LQKENI. This CDR3 spans 15 amino acids. Trimming pared 6 bases from V and 6 bases from J, leaving 18 bases between. CDR3 DNA sequence: TGTGCCAGCTCCCTAATCGGACAGCCACTCAATGAGCAGTTCTTC. It encodes CASSLIGQPLNEQFF.

This clone appeared a few times. The CDR3: CASSLQGGQPQHF. CDR3 DNA sequence: TGCGCCAGCAGCCTACAGGGAGGTCAGCCCCAGCATTTT. The genes are TRBV4-1 and TRBJ1-5; perhaps TRBD1 as D (6 bases). Per the germline V gene, CDR1 is MGHRA and CDR2 is YSYEKL. The CDR3 spans 13 residues. V was shortened by 4 bases and J by 6 bases, with 10 bases between the two germline ends.

The rearrangement uses TRBV14 and TRBJ2-7; D perhaps matches TRBD1 (6 bases). From germline, CDR1 is SGHDN and CDR2 FVKESK. Trimming took 1 base from V and 2 from J, leaving 15 bases between them. The CDR3 has 16 residues. CDR3 sequence (DNA): TGTGCCAGCAGCCAAGTTCGTGGACAGCCAGCCTACGAGCAGTACTTC. Its translation is CASSQVRGQPAYEQYF. The variable domain in full, with the rest retrieved from reference TRBV14 and TRBJ2-7, is EAGVTQFPSHSVIEKGQTVTLRCDPISGHDNLYWYRRVMGKEIKFLLHFVKESKQDESGMPNNRFLAERTGGTYSTLKVQPAELEDSGVYFCASSQVRGQPAYEQYFGPGTRLTVT.

This sequence joins TRBV6-1 and TRBJ1-5, with 7 bases that match TRBD1. The ends lost 4 bases at V and 5 bases at J; junction bases unmatched: 5. The germline V gene encodes CDR1 MNHNS and CDR2 SASEGT. The CDR3 has 14 amino acids. CDR3 coding DNA: TGTGCCAGCAGTGCGTCAGGGGGGGATCAGCCCCAGCATTTT. Translation gives CASSASGGDQPQHF.

The V gene is TRBV11-1, the J gene TRBJ2-2; D gene unclear. V was cut by 0 bases and J by 2 bases, with 7 bases left in between. The length of the CDR3 is 15 residues. Germline V lookup: CDR1 SGHAT, CDR2 FQDESV (reference sequence). CDR3 region: CASSLATDNTGELFF. The CDR3 DNA reads TGTGCCAGCAGCTTAGCTACAGATAACACCGGGGAGCTGTTTTTT.

This chain joins TRBV18 and TRBJ2-2, with D maybe TRBD2 (6 bases). V was clipped by 3 bases and J by 4 bases, with 9 bases between them. The CDR3 extends over 14 amino acids. Germline CDR1 KGHSH, CDR2 LQKENI. For the CDR3, the DNA is TGTGCCAGCTCACCGGAGGGAGGCACCGGGGAGCTGTTTTTT. Translated, it gives CASSPEGGTGELFF.

V gene TRBV28 combines with J gene TRBJ2-1; TRBD2 aligns across 8 bases. J gave up 4 bases and V 2 bases, and 7 bases lay outside the gene matches. The germline CDR1 and CDR2 sequences are MDHEN and SYDVKM. The CDR3 has 16 residues. The CDR3, as DNA: TGTGCCAGCAGTTTAGTAACTAGCGGACTGTACAATGAGCAGTTCTTC. The encoded protein is CASSLVTSGLYNEQFF.